This TCR beta chain came from a study of T cell responses to AZD1222 COVID-19 vaccine (dated by TCRdb to the early 2020s). In the study overall: Because spike-specific TCR depth and breadth did not differ between the two schedules, AZD1222 recipients who got a second dose at roughly 4 weeks were pooled with those who got a second dose at roughly 12 weeks. A total of roughly 240 trial participants underwent TCR sequencing, of whom 207 received two doses of AZD1222 and about 25 received two doses of the MenACWY control vaccine. Trial participants were enrolled by age into subgroups of 18-55, 56-69 and 70-plus years, and about 150, 27 and 61 TCR-sequenced participants, respectively, were included in these subgroups.

The CDR3 regions of human TCRbeta chains were subjected to immunosequencing. Under the source paper's analysis protocol: Repertoire TCRs were matched against a reference library of SARS-CoV-2-specific TCRs generated with the MIRA antigen-specificity platform. Breadth meant the fraction of unique TCRs that were SARS-CoV-2-associated, whereas depth meant the fraction of total T cells that were SARS-CoV-2-associated. Using the MIRA data, each spike-specific TCR was mapped to the spike region that the TCR reacts to and placed in a CD4 or CD8 class. Log10-transformed breadth and depth values were compared by one-way ANOVA with Sidak's multiple comparisons tests. TCRdb provides this immuneACCESS table in a form limited to in-frame rearrangements. Some clones are lacking; in checked studies, under half of them reflect an unresolved V gene, and why the rest are absent is not known. Clonal size and the V and J genes are those of that table, whereas D and trimming came from the DNA. Across this sample there are roughly 190,000 clones, with approximately 92% seen only once. The top ten clones comprise 1% to 1.5% of the sample.

The CDR3 starts with the cysteine, ends with the phenylalanine, and has 11 residues. Only CDR3 DNA is held: 33 bases, read in frame from base 1. V is shortened by 5 bases, J by 5 bases, and the region joining them spans 5 bases. The germline V gene encodes CDR1 MDHEN and CDR2 SYDVKM. Findings and caveats that apply to the study as a whole: Because no day 14 peak-response samples were available, repertoires were characterized only after the peak T cell response. Vaccine-associated CD4 TCRs spanned the whole spike protein, with dominant responses in regions 160-218 and 743-854. The 56-69-year group was small, and its depth increase did not reach significance, likely because of low power. A significant rise in spike-specific TCR breadth and depth was observed after two AZD1222 doses relative to day 0 and relative to MenACWY recipients. Most participants were white British and females outnumbered males, and the authors suggested that clonal diversity may have been underestimated. Conclusions about previously exposed vaccinees are limited, since just five to seven AZD1222 recipients were seropositive for SARS-CoV-2 at baseline. Reportedly, almost half of the unique spike-specific TCRs recognized epitopes lying outside the regions that are mutated in the B.1.351 and B.1.1.7 variants.

This sample's time point label indicates: baseline before first vaccination. The vaccinee samples were drawn from two UK trials, COV001 and COV002, one of which was a single-blind randomized controlled phase 2/3 trial testing AZD1222 (ChAdOx1 nCoV-19) in healthy adults. For TCRbeta chain sequencing, PBMC samples from trial participants were taken at day 0 and at day 28 after the second dose. Of note for this clone: Its specific antigen is unknown. One base away there is no much larger clone; base qualities are not given.

This sequence originates from an adult in good health. Sample: peripheral blood, taken on day 0 of AZD1222 vaccination. The chain is made from TRBV28 and TRBJ2-3; the D gene assignment is ambiguous. Read as DNA, the sequence is TGTGCCAGCAGTGCGTTAGATACGCAGTATTTT. Its coded protein is CASSALDTQYF.